A single sample is the source of the 31 T cell receptor beta chains below, sequenced in a study of regulatory T cells in long-lasting Graves disease. Building the TCR beta libraries relied on iRepertoire HTBI primers, and CDR3 regions underwent Arm-PCR. TCRdb itself ran the multiplex PCR reads through MiXCR, one entry per CDR3 protein. The repertoire includes 350,000 to 450,000 distinct CDR3 sequences, 20% to 25% of them detected once, and around 21% sits in the top ten. The time point denotes: persistent/refractory GD, antithyroid drugs over 5 years with positive TRAb. Researchers made the TCR library from RNA that was extracted from PBMCs. This material consisted of peripheral blood mononuclear cells (PBMCs), taken when the disease was refractory, from a patient treated with antithyroid drugs. Receptors originate from a female donor with Graves disease.

This clonotype was found many times. This chain joins TRBV11-2 and TRBJ2-5; 11 nucleotides align to TRBD2. The CDR3 contains 15 residues. In germline, CDR1 is SGHAT, CDR2 FQNNGV. Losses at the gene ends were 6 bases for V and 2 bases for J; bases not matched to a gene: 5. The CDR3, as DNA: TGTGCCAGCAGTCCTACTAGCGGGAGACAAGAGACCCAGTACTTC. Amino acid sequence: CASSPTSGRQETQYF.

This sequence joins TRBV12-3 or TRBV12-4 and TRBJ2-1; D not resolved. V dropped 8 bases and J dropped 4 bases, with 30 bases sitting between them. The CDR3 loop spans 19 amino acids. In DNA, the CDR3 is TGTGCCAGCCCTGAATCAGCTAACTGCGAAAGTCCTTATTACAATGAGCAGTTCTTC. Amino acids: CASPESANCESPYYNEQFF.

This clonotype was picked up many times. The CDR3 loop reads CASSTGTAGPYSNQPQHF. DNA of the CDR3: TGTGCCAGCAGTACCGGGACAGCGGGCCCCTATAGCAATCAGCCCCAGCATTTT. The J gene is TRBJ1-5, the V gene TRBV28, with 7 bases matching TRBD1. V lost 5 bases, J lost 0 bases, and 13 bases stayed unmatched. The germline V gene has CDR1 MDHEN and CDR2 SYDVKM. This CDR3 region has 18 residues.

The gene calls are TRBV2 and TRBJ1-5; 9 nucleotides align to TRBD1. The germline CDR1 and CDR2 sequences are SNHLY and FYNNEI. The ends lost 6 bases at V and 3 bases at J; junction bases unmatched: 9. CDR3 size: 16 residues. The CDR3 region is CASSLGTGNINQPQHF. The CDR3 coding sequence is TGTGCCAGCAGCTTAGGGACAGGGAATATCAATCAGCCCCAGCATTTT.

This clonotype was counted ten times or more. This chain joins TRBV19 and TRBJ1-5; no definite D call. Germline V lookup: CDR1 LNHDA, CDR2 SQIVND (reference sequence). The CDR3 covers 14 residues. Trimming pared 7 bases from V and 1 base from J, leaving 11 bases between. CDR3 sequence (DNA): TGTGCCAGTACCGCGGTTCGGAGCAATCAGCCCCAGCATTTT. Residues: CASTAVRSNQPQHF.

This clonotype was picked up many times. The chain has TRBV12-3 or TRBV12-4 and TRBJ1-2, with D perhaps TRBD1 (6 bases). Trimming pared 4 bases from V and 4 bases from J, leaving 13 bases between. This CDR3 spans 14 amino acids. The CDR3 is CASSSGETLYGYTF. The CDR3 DNA follows: TGTGCCAGCAGTTCAGGGGAGACGCTCTATGGCTACACCTTC.

This clonotype has at least ten counts. The rearrangement joins TRBV12-3 or TRBV12-4 to TRBJ1-5, with no clear D. CDR3 size: 21 residues. Trimming cost V 0 bases and J 1 base, with 25 bases left between them. CDR3 amino acids: CASSLAVGPTMAIGSNQPQHF. The DNA of the CDR3 is TGTGCCAGCAGTTTAGCTGTAGGCCCTACTATGGCCATCGGGAGCAATCAGCCCCAGCATTTT.

This clonotype has more than one count but fewer than ten. The V and J genes are TRBV27 and TRBJ2-7; D possibly corresponds to TRBD2 (5 bases). CDR3 length: 13 residues. Germline V gene lookup returns CDR1 MNHEY and CDR2 SMNVEV (reference sequence). Trimming stripped 3 bases from V and 4 bases from J, with 10 bases between. CDR3 sequence reads: CASSFARGYEQYF. For the CDR3, the DNA is TGTGCCAGCAGTTTCGCCCGGGGTTACGAGCAGTACTTC.

On this clonotype itself: It is likely a read error: a sequence one base away is far more abundant. The chain links TRBV12-3 or TRBV12-4 to TRBJ1-4; 8 bases map to TRBD1. V gave up 5 bases and J gave up 5 bases; unmatched junction bases: 4. The CDR3 sequence is 14 residues long. The CDR3 loop reads CASSLGQDNEKLFF. The DNA of the CDR3 is TGTGCCAGCAGTCTGGGACAGGACAATGAAAAACTGTTTTTT.

The V and J genes are TRBV10-3 and TRBJ2-2, with 7 bases matching TRBD2. This CDR3 has 15 amino acids. The J segment lost 6 bases and the V segment lost 3 bases, leaving 7 bases of the junction unmatched. Germline-derived CDR1 and CDR2 are ENHRY and SYGVKD. In DNA form, the CDR3 reads TGTGCCATCAGTGACCTTGGACTAGGCGCCGGGGAGCTGTTTTTT. It translates to CAISDLGLGAGELFF.

This clonotype was seen repeatedly, ten times or more. The rearrangement links TRBV6-1 to TRBJ1-5, with D unclear. This CDR3 is built from 15 residues. Trimming shortened V by 4 bases and J by 0 bases, and 10 bases separated the two germline ends. The V gene's germline CDR1 is MNHNS and CDR2 SASEGT. The CDR3 nucleotides read TGTGCCAGCAGTGTAATCGGTATTAGCAATCAGCCCCAGCATTTT. Translated: CASSVIGISNQPQHF.

This clonotype was picked up many times. This rearrangement joins TRBV28 to TRBJ1-2; 8 bases agree with TRBD1. V dropped 6 bases and J dropped 6; count of bases not matched to a gene: 6. This CDR3 is 13 amino acids long. Germline V gene data show CDR1 as MDHEN and CDR2 as SYDVKM. CDR3 DNA: TGTGCCAGCAGACTTGGACAGGGAAATGGCTACACCTTC. Translating gives CASRLGQGNGYTF.

This rearrangement joins TRBV27 to TRBJ2-2; D not certain. The CDR3 runs to 15 residues. V dropped 5 bases and J dropped 0 bases, with 10 bases sitting between them. In germline, CDR1 is MNHEY, CDR2 SMNVEV (reference sequence). CDR3: CASSSSYANTGELFF. The DNA of the CDR3 is TGTGCCAGCAGTAGTTCCTACGCGAACACCGGGGAGCTGTTTTTT.

This clonotype was counted a few times. The CDR3 here is CASSALEWTSYGYTF. CDR3 in DNA: TGTGCCAGCAGTGCCTTAGAGTGGACATCTTATGGCTACACCTTC. The chain links TRBV7-2 to TRBJ1-2; possible D gene TRBD1, 5 bases. The CDR3 is made up of 15 amino acids. Trimming removed 6 bases at V and 5 bases at J, with 19 bases between. In germline, CDR1 is SGHTA, CDR2 FQGNSA.

This clonotype was detected ten times or more. The chain carries TRBV24-1 and TRBJ1-5; D perhaps matches TRBD1 (5 bases). Trimming took off 0 bases at V and 5 bases at J, with 7 bases between the two ends. The CDR3 runs 14 residues. Per the germline V gene, CDR1 is KGHDR and CDR2 is SFDVKD. The CDR3 DNA sequence: TGTGCCACCAGTGATTTGACGGGACATCAGCCCCAGCATTTT. Residues: CATSDLTGHQPQHF.

This clonotype was detected many times. CDR3 loop: CASSPTSGSWETQYF. The CDR3 nucleotides read TGTGCCAGCAGCCCAACTAGCGGGAGCTGGGAGACCCAGTACTTC. This chain joins TRBV7-9 and TRBJ2-5; TRBD2 matches at 11 bases. This CDR3 comprises 15 residues. The germline V gene has CDR1 SEHNR and CDR2 FQNEAQ (reference sequence). V lost 5 bases and J lost 5; bases outside the gene matches: 7.

This clonotype showed up just a few times. The gene calls are TRBV12-3 or TRBV12-4 and TRBJ2-3; 10 bases match TRBD2. Trimming took 7 bases from V and 4 from J; bases not matched to a gene: 5. The CDR3 runs to 14 residues. The CDR3 bases are TGTGCCAGCAAAATAGCGGGAGGTTCAGATACGCAGTATTTT. Residues: CASKIAGGSDTQYF.

This chain links TRBV2 with TRBJ2-7; 13 nucleotides match TRBD2. Germline V gene sequence: CDR1 SNHLY, CDR2 FYNNEI. The CDR3 loop spans 13 amino acids. V was clipped by 6 bases and J by 6 bases; unmatched bases: 2. This chain's CDR3 is CASRRTSGSEQYF. The CDR3 nucleotides read TGTGCCAGCAGGAGGACTAGCGGGAGCGAGCAGTACTTC.

This clonotype has ten or more counts. V usage is TRBV2 and J usage is TRBJ1-1, with TRBD1 matching over 7 bases. V was pared by 5 bases and J by 0 bases, with 6 bases of the junction left unmatched. The CDR3 contains 15 residues. CDR1 is SNHLY and CDR2 is FYNNEI in the germline V gene. The CDR3 DNA reads as TGTGCCAGCAGTATCCGGACAGGAATGAACACTGAAGCTTTCTTT. Translated: CASSIRTGMNTEAFF.

As for this clonotype: With a much larger clone just one base away, this may be a read error. The chain is built from TRBV2 and TRBJ1-5; no clear D gene. The germline gives CDR1 SNHLY, CDR2 FYNNEI. The CDR3 is 15 residues long. The CDR3 loop reads CVSSAGLEVNQPQHF. The CDR3 DNA is TGTGTCAGCAGTGCCGGGTTAGAAGTCAATCAGCCCCAGCATTTT.

There are many counts of this clonotype. J is TRBJ2-5 and V is TRBV12-3 or TRBV12-4; D remains ambiguous. CDR3 length equals 15 residues. Trimming shortened V by 0 bases and J by 5 bases, and 13 bases separated the two germline ends. The CDR3 bases are TGTGCCAGCAGTTTAGCCCGTGGTGTAAGGGAGACCCAGTACTTC. It codes for CASSLARGVRETQYF.

About this clonotype itself: Being one base from a much bigger clone, this may be a read error. This rearrangement joins TRBV7-9 to TRBJ2-5; D assignment may be TRBD1 or TRBD2 (5 bases each). CDR1 is SEHNR, CDR2 FQNEAQ, per germline (reference sequence). Deletions cut 5 bases from V and 4 bases from J, with 14 bases between. The CDR3 extends over 14 amino acids. This CDR3 is CASSRGAIRETQYF. The DNA of the CDR3 is TGTGCCAGCAGCCGAGGGGCAATCAGAGAGACCCAGTACTTC.

This clonotype came up many times. In nucleotides, the CDR3 is TGTGCCAGCAGCGCATCAGGAGGAACTAATGAAAAACTGTTTTTT. The encoded protein is CASSASGGTNEKLFF. The V gene is TRBV9, the J gene TRBJ1-4; D remains ambiguous. CDR1 is SGDLS, CDR2 YYNGEE, per germline. The CDR3 has 15 residues. Trimming removed 3 bases from V and 1 base from J, with 10 bases in between.

The V gene is TRBV7-2, the J gene TRBJ1-6, with no clear D. This CDR3 is 15 amino acids long. Germline V lookup: CDR1 SGHTA, CDR2 FQGNSA. Trimming took 1 base from V and 7 from J, leaving 11 bases between them. CDR3 DNA: TGTGCCAGCAGCTTAGAAGCGACGGTGAATTCACCCCTCCACTTT. Amino acids: CASSLEATVNSPLHF.

The chain is built from TRBV5-5 and TRBJ2-7, with TRBD2 as a possible D gene (5 bases). This CDR3 is 13 amino acids long. Germline lookup yields CDR1 SGHKS and CDR2 YYEKEE (reference sequence). Between the trimmed V and J ends, which lost 4 bases and 6 bases, there was a span of 14 bases. The CDR3 coding sequence is TGTGCCAGCAGCCCGTGGGCCGGGGTCGAGCAGTACTTC. Protein: CASSPWAGVEQYF.

The rearrangement joins TRBV19 to TRBJ1-1; D remains ambiguous. The ends were cut back, 3 bases at V and 0 bases at J, with 8 bases in the middle. This CDR3 has 14 residues. Germline assignment: CDR1 LNHDA and CDR2 SQIVND (reference sequence). The CDR3 DNA is TGTGCCAGTAGTATCGGACGCCTGAACACTGAAGCTTTCTTT. Protein sequence: CASSIGRLNTEAFF.

This clonotype was recorded many times. The chain has TRBV27 and TRBJ2-5; a weak D match, TRBD1 (6 bases). Per the germline V gene, CDR1 is MNHEY and CDR2 is SMNVEV (reference sequence). The CDR3 has 17 residues. V gave up 3 bases and J gave up 0 bases, with 17 bases separating them. The CDR3 DNA reads as TGTGCCAGCAGTTTGGGCAGGGGAAGGGGAGACCAAGAGACCCAGTACTTC. It codes for CASSLGRGRGDQETQYF.

J is TRBJ2-2 and V is TRBV20-1; 10 nucleotides match TRBD2. The CDR3 contains 16 residues. CDR1 DFQATT and CDR2 SNEGSKA come from the germline V gene (reference sequence). V lost 1 base and J lost 6; bases outside the gene matches: 8. CDR3 sequence (DNA): TGCAGTGCTAGAGCAAGAGCGGGAGGGCCCGCCGGGGAGCTGTTTTTT. It codes for CSARARAGGPAGELFF.

This chain uses TRBV29-1 with TRBJ1-2; D possibly corresponds to TRBD1 (6 bases). Trimming cost V 5 bases and J 9 bases, with 13 bases left between them. Germline CDR1 reads SQVTM; CDR2 reads ANQGSEA. The CDR3 length is 11 residues. Written as DNA, the CDR3 is TGCAGCGTTCATACAGGGCAGAGCTACACCTTC. Amino acid sequence: CSVHTGQSYTF. Combining the CDR3 with reference TRBV29-1 and TRBJ1-2 gives the whole variable domain SAVISQKPSRDICQRGTSLTIQCQVDSQVTMMFWYRQQPGQSLTLIATANQGSEATYESGFVIDKFPISRPNLTFSTLTVSNMSPEDSSIYLCSVHTGQSYTFGSGTRLTVV.

This clonotype came up many times. The V call is TRBV13, the J call TRBJ1-5; D call uncertain. The CDR3 runs to 17 residues. Germline V lookup: CDR1 PRHDT, CDR2 FYEKMQ (reference sequence). Trimming left V 0 bases short and J 3 bases short, with 15 bases between. The CDR3 region is CASSLGSGGRINQPQHF. The CDR3 region has the DNA TGTGCCAGCAGCTTAGGTTCAGGAGGGCGAATCAATCAGCCCCAGCATTTT.

This clonotype turned up a few times. The V and J genes are TRBV7-3 and TRBJ2-7; TRBD1 might be the D (6 bases). Trimming shortened V by 6 bases and J by 1 base, and 16 bases separated the two germline ends. From germline, CDR1 is SGHTA and CDR2 FQGTGA. The CDR3 has 15 amino acids. As DNA, the CDR3 is TGTGCCAGCAGGAAACAGGGTTTTCTTTCCTACGAGCAGTACTTC. The encoded protein is CASRKQGFLSYEQYF. Combining the CDR3 with reference TRBV7-3 and TRBJ2-7 gives the whole variable domain GAGVSQTPSNKVTEKGKYVELRCDPISGHTALYWYRQSLGQGPEFLIYFQGTGAADDSGLPNDRFFAVRPEGSVSTLKIQRTERGDSAVYLCASRKQGFLSYEQYFGPGTRLTVT.